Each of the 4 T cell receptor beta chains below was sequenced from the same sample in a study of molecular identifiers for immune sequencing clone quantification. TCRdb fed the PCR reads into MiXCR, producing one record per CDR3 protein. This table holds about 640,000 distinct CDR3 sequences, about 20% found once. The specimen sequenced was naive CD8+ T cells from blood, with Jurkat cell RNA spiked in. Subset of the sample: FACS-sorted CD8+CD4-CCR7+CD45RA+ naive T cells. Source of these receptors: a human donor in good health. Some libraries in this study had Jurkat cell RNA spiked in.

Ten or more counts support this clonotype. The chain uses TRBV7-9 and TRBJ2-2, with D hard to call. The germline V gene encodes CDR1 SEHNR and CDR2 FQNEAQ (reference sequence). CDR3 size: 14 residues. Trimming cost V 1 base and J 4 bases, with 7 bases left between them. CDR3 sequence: CASSLVVSTGELFF. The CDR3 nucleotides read TGTGCCAGCAGCTTAGTTGTCAGCACCGGGGAGCTGTTTTTT.

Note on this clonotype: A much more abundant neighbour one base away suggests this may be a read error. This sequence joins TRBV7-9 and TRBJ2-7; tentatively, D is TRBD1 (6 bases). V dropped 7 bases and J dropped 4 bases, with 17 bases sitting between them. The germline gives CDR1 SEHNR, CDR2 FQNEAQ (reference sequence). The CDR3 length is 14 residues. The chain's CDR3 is CASNPGQGFYEQYF. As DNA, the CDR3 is TGTGCCAGCAACCCCGGGCAGGGGTTTTACGAGCAGTACTTC.

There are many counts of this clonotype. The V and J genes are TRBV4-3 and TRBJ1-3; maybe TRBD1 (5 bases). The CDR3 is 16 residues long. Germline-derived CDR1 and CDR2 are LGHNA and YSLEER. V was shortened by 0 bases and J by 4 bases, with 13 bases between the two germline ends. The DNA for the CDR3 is TGCGCCAGCAGCCAAGATGCGGGGGGATCAGGAAACACCATATATTTT. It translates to CASSQDAGGSGNTIYF.

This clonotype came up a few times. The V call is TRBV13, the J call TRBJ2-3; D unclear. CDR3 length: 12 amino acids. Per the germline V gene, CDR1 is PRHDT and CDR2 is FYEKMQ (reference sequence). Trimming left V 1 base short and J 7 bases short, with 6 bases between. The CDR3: CASSLEKNTQYF. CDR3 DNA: TGTGCCAGCAGCTTAGAAAAGAATACGCAGTATTTT.